This entry is about one T cell receptor (beta chain). The antigen is unknown. MiXCR, run by TCRdb on the reads, gives a single entry per CDR3 protein. The data contain around 530,000 distinct CDR3 sequences, less than 30% of them singletons. The sample comes from a study of T cell repertoires in cytomegalovirus infection. Overall study findings and caveats: Ex vivo responses were dominated by HLA-C-restricted CMV-specific TCR beta clonotypes.

V was clipped by 2 bases and J by 0 bases, with 10 bases between them. Germline V lookup: CDR1 SGHDT, CDR2 YYEEEE. The CDR3 is 15 amino acids. The sequence came from a human donor in good health (CMV status not recorded). Some clones in this sample may be carry-over from other donors' samples. The sample comprised PBMCs. The V gene is TRBV5-6, the J gene TRBJ2-3; possible D gene TRBD1, 5 bases. CDR3 sequence (DNA): TGTGCCAGCAGCTTACAGGTACCTAGCACAGATACGCAGTATTTT. Its translation is CASSLQVPSTDTQYF.